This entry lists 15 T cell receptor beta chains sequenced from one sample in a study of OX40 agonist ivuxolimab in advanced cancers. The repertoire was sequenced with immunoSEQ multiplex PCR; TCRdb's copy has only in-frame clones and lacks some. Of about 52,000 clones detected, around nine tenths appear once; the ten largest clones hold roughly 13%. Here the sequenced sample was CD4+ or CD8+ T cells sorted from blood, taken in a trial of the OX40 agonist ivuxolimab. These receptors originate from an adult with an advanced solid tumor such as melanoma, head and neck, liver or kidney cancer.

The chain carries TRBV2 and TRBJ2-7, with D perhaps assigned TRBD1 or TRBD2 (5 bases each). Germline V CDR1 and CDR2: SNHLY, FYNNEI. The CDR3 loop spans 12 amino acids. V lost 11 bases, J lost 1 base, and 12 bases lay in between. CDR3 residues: CAGRDGSYEQYF. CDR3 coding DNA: TGTGCCGGTCGGGACGGATCCTACGAGCAGTACTTC.

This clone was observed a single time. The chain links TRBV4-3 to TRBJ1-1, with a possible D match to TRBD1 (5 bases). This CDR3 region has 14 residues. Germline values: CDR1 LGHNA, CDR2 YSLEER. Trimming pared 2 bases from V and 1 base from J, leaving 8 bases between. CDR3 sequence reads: CASSQQQENTEAFF. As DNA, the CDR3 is TGCGCCAGCAGCCAACAACAGGAGAACACTGAAGCTTTCTTT.

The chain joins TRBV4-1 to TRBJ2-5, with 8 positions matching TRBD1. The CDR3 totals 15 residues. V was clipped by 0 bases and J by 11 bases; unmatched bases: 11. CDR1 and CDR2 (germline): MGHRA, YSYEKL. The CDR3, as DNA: TGCGCCAGCAGCCAAGATTTCCAGGGGGCATGGGAGCAGTACTTC. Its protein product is CASSQDFQGAWEQYF.

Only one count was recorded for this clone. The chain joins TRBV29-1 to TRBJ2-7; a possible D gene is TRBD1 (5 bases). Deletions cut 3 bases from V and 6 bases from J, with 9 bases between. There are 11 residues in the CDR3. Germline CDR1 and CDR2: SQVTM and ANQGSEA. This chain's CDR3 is CSVDLRGEQYF. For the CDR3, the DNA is TGCAGCGTTGATCTTAGGGGCGAGCAGTACTTC.

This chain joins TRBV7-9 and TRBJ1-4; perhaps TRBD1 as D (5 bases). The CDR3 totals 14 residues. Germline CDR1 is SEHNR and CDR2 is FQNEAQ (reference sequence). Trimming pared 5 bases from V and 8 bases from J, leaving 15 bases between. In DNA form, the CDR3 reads TGTGCCAGCAGCCCCCCCGTAGGGACCGAAAAACTGTTTTTT. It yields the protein CASSPPVGTEKLFF. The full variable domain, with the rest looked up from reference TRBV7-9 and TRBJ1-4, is DTGVSQNPRHKITKRGQNVTFRCDPISEHNRLYWYRQTLGQGPEFLTYFQNEAQLEKSRLLSDRFSAERPKGSFSTLEIQRTEQGDSAMYLCASSPPVGTEKLFFGSGTQLSVL.

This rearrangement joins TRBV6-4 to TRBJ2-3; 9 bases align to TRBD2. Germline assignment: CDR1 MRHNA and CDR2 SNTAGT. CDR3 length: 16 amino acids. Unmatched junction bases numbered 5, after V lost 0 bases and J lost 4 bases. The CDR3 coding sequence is TGTGCCAGCAGTGACTCTATTAGCGGGGGTGCAGATACGCAGTATTTT. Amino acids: CASSDSISGGADTQYF.

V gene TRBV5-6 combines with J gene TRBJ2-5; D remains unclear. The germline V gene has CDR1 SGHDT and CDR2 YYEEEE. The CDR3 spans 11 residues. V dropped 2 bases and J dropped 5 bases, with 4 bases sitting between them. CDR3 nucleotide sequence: TGTGCCAGCAGCTTAAGGGAGACCCAGTACTTC. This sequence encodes CASSLRETQYF.

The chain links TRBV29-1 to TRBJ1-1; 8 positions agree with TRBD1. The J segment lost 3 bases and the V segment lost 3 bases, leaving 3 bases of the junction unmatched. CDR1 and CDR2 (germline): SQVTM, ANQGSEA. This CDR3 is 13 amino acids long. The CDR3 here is CSVDRGRDTEAFF. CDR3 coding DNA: TGCAGCGTTGACAGGGGGCGGGACACTGAAGCTTTCTTT.

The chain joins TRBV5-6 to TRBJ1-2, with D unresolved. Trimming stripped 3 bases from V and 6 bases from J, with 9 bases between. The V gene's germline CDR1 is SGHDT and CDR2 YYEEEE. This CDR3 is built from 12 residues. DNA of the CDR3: TGTGCCAGCAGCTCATCCCTTAATGGCTACACCTTC. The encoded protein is CASSSSLNGYTF.

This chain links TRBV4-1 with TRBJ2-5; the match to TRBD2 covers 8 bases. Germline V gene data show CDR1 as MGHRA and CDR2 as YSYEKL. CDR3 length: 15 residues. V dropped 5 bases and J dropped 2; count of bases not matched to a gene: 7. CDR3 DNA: TGCGCCAGCAGCACAACCGGGACTAGACAAGAGACCCAGTACTTC. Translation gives CASSTTGTRQETQYF.

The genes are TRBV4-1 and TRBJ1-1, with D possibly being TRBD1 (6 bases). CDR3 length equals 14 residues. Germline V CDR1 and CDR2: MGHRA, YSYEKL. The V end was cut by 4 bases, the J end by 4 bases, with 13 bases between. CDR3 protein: CASSPNRVGTEAFF. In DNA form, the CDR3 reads TGCGCCAGCAGCCCAAACAGGGTGGGCACTGAAGCTTTCTTT.

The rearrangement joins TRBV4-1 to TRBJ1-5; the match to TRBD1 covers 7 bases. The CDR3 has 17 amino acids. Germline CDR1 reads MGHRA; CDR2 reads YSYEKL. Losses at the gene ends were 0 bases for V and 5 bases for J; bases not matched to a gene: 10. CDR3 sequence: CASSQDGPQGSYQPQHF. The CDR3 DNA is TGCGCCAGCAGCCAAGATGGGCCACAGGGGTCCTATCAGCCCCAGCATTTT.

CDR3 DNA sequence: TGTGCCAGCAGCTCCCAGAGGGCCCCTGGGGAAAAACTGTTTTTT. The encoded protein is CASSSQRAPGEKLFF. The chain links TRBV7-9 to TRBJ1-4; D unresolved. This CDR3 region has 15 residues. Germline values: CDR1 SEHNR, CDR2 FQNEAQ (reference sequence). V lost 4 bases and J 8 bases, leaving 17 bases between the germline ends.

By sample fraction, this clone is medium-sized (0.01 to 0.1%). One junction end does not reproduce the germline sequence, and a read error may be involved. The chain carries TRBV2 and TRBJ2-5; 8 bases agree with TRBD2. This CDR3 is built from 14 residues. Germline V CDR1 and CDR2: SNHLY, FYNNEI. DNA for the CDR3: TGTGCCAGCAGTGAAGATTCCCAGGGACTAGAAGACAACTTC. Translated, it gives CASSEDSQGLEDNF.

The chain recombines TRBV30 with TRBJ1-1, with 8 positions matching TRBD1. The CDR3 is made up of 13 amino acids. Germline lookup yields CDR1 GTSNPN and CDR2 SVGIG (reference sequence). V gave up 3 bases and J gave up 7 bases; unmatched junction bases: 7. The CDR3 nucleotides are TGTGCCTGGAGCGACCGCGGACAGGGTGAAGCTTTCTTT. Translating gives CAWSDRGQGEAFF.